The present T cell receptor (beta chain) was sequenced within a study of blood T cell repertoires in COVID-19. Sequencing was performed with immunoSEQ multiplex PCR; in TCRdb, only in-frame clones are kept and a portion is missing. The data hold 200,000 or so clones, with roughly four fifths observed a single time. This CDR3 has 13 residues. Germline V lookup: CDR1 ENHRY, CDR2 SYGVKD. V was clipped by 2 bases and J by 8 bases; unmatched bases: 2. Sequences were obtained from peripheral blood. This receptor was identified in a woman aged 40 to 50 with acute or convalescent COVID-19. This rearrangement joins TRBV10-3 to TRBJ2-1; 8 bases fit TRBD1. CDR3 in amino acids: CAISEDRGYEQFF. The CDR3 DNA reads as TGTGCCATCAGTGAGGACAGGGGTTATGAGCAGTTCTTC.